Shown below are 11 T cell receptor beta chains from a single sample sequenced in a study of OX40 agonist ivuxolimab in advanced cancers. Produced via immunoSEQ multiplex PCR; TCRdb's table is partial and in-frame only. Of 60,000 to 80,000 clones listed, about three quarters were seen once; the top ten hold 5%. Material: CD4+ or CD8+ T cells sorted from blood, obtained in a trial of the OX40 agonist ivuxolimab. These receptors came from an adult with an advanced solid tumor such as melanoma, head and neck, liver or kidney cancer.

The genes are TRBV2 and TRBJ1-6, with TRBD1 matching 10 bases. Germline V gene data show CDR1 as SNHLY and CDR2 as FYNNEI. CDR3 length: 18 residues. J lost 1 base, V lost 5 bases, and 8 bases had no gene match. In DNA, the CDR3 is TGTGCCAGCAGTCGACAGGGGGCTCGTCGGTCCTATAATTCACCCCTCCACTTT. It translates to CASSRQGARRSYNSPLHF.

This clone came up once. The rearrangement uses TRBV6-1 and TRBJ2-7; possibly TRBD2 for D (7 bases). CDR3 length equals 14 residues. Germline CDR1 is MNHNS and CDR2 is SASEGT. The germline V and J ends were trimmed by 11 bases and 5 bases, with 22 bases remaining between them. CDR3 in amino acids: CAGHRGGELDEQYF. The CDR3 coding sequence is TGTGCCGGCCATCGAGGGGGGGAGTTGGACGAGCAGTACTTC.

The gene calls are TRBV7-2 and TRBJ2-2, with D uncertain. With 5 bases removed from V and 0 bases from J, the gap between germline ends came to 4 bases. The CDR3 spans 13 residues. The germline CDR1 and CDR2 sequences are SGHTA and FQGNSA. The CDR3 is CASSLTNTGELFF. Written as DNA, the CDR3 is TGTGCCAGCAGCCTAACGAACACCGGGGAGCTGTTTTTT.

V is TRBV29-1 and J is TRBJ1-3; 9 bases match TRBD1. The junction had 4 bases not matched to a gene; V was cut back by 6 bases and J by 4 bases. Looked up from germline, CDR1 is SQVTM and CDR2 is ANQGSEA. The CDR3 is made up of 13 amino acids. The CDR3: CSVGGQGGNTIYF. Written as DNA, the CDR3 is TGCAGCGTGGGCGGACAGGGGGGAAACACCATATATTTT.

The CDR3 DNA reads as TGTGCCAGCAGTAGTGGGACAGGGGGTGTTGAGACCCAGTACTTC. Encoded protein: CASSSGTGGVETQYF. The rearrangement uses TRBV6-5 and TRBJ2-5; TRBD1 matches 11 bases. The J segment lost 5 bases and the V segment lost 5 bases, leaving 7 bases of the junction unmatched. The length of the CDR3 is 15 residues. Germline CDR1 and CDR2: MNHEY and SVGAGI.

V and J are TRBV2 and TRBJ2-1; 13 bases map to TRBD2. Losses at the gene ends were 3 bases for V and 5 bases for J; bases not matched to a gene: 4. Germline CDR1 is SNHLY and CDR2 is FYNNEI. The CDR3 sequence is 16 residues long. The CDR3 spells CASSEGLAGRNNEQFF. CDR3 DNA sequence: TGTGCCAGCAGTGAGGGACTAGCGGGAAGAAACAATGAGCAGTTCTTC.

This sequence joins TRBV7-8 and TRBJ1-1; 7 bases match TRBD1. V dropped 5 bases and J dropped 0; count of bases not matched to a gene: 6. This CDR3 has 15 residues. The germline V gene has CDR1 SGHVS and CDR2 FQNEAQ. CDR3 DNA: TGTGCCAGCAGCCGCTGGGACAGAGTGAACACTGAAGCTTTCTTT. Translating gives CASSRWDRVNTEAFF.

With regard to this clone: Additional DNA sequences in this sample encode the identical CDR3. The chain recombines TRBV11-2 with TRBJ1-6; possible D gene TRBD1, 5 bases. Germline assignment: CDR1 SGHAT and CDR2 FQNNGV. V was pared by 8 bases and J by 7 bases, with 18 bases between. The length of the CDR3 is 15 residues. The CDR3: CASRYTGGSNSPLHF. The CDR3 DNA follows: TGTGCCAGCCGCTACACAGGCGGCTCGAATTCACCCCTCCACTTT.

The chain is built from TRBV6-5 and TRBJ1-1, with unresolved D. V lost 0 bases and J lost 5, with 7 bases in between. This CDR3 contains 13 residues. Germline CDR1 reads MNHEY; CDR2 reads SVGAGI. CDR3 residues: CASSYSPLTEAFF. The CDR3 nucleotides read TGTGCCAGCAGTTACTCCCCCCTTACTGAAGCTTTCTTT.

This clone has more than one count but fewer than ten. The V and J genes are TRBV19 and TRBJ1-2; D ambiguous. The CDR3 has 15 amino acids. The V and J ends lost 7 bases and 4 bases respectively, with 19 bases between them. Germline-derived CDR1 and CDR2 are LNHDA and SQIVND (reference sequence). The CDR3 nucleotides are TGTGCCAGTACCCCGGGCCAGTCCGGACTCTATGGCTACACCTTC. Amino acids: CASTPGQSGLYGYTF.

V is TRBV5-5 and J is TRBJ1-1, with TRBD1 as a possible D gene (5 bases). CDR1 SGHKS and CDR2 YYEKEE come from the germline V gene (reference sequence). The length of the CDR3 is 14 residues. With 5 bases removed from V and 3 bases from J, the gap between germline ends came to 14 bases. The DNA for the CDR3 is TGTGCCAGCAGAACTGCAGGGTCCCACACTGAAGCTTTCTTT. It translates to CASRTAGSHTEAFF.